The 13 T cell receptor beta chains below were found in one sample sequenced in a study of blood T cell repertoires in COVID-19. Assay used: immunoSEQ multiplex PCR; TCRdb lists only in-frame clones, some missing. This table has some 200,000 clones, 70% to 90% appearing once. The sample consisted of peripheral blood. The receptor set was obtained from a woman in her late teens or twenties who had recovered from COVID-19.

The gene calls are TRBV6-5 and TRBJ2-4; D is unresolved. Germline values: CDR1 MNHEY, CDR2 SVGAGI. V was clipped by 4 bases and J by 6 bases, with 10 bases between them. The CDR3 sequence is 13 residues long. CDR3 amino acids: CASSSPPRNIQYF. As DNA, the CDR3 is TGTGCCAGCAGTTCCCCGCCGAGAAACATTCAGTACTTC.

This clone was seen a handful of times. The chain employs TRBV6-4 and TRBJ1-1; D is uncertain. Between the trimmed V and J ends, which lost 2 bases and 5 bases, there was a span of 9 bases. This CDR3 comprises 13 residues. Germline CDR1 reads MRHNA; CDR2 reads SNTAGT. The chain's CDR3 is CASSDGGRTEAFF. CDR3 coding DNA: TGTGCCAGCAGTGACGGAGGGAGGACTGAAGCTTTCTTT.

This clone was seen a handful of times. This rearrangement joins TRBV9 to TRBJ1-2; a possible D gene is TRBD1 (5 bases). The CDR3 runs to 15 residues. The ends were cut back, 4 bases at V and 8 bases at J, with 21 bases in the middle. Germline V gene sequence: CDR1 SGDLS, CDR2 YYNGEE. The CDR3, as DNA: TGTGCCAGCAGCCAACCCTATGGGGACTTGGAGGGCTACACCTTC. This sequence encodes CASSQPYGDLEGYTF.

The chain links TRBV9 to TRBJ2-3, with TRBD2 matching over 7 bases. Germline-derived CDR1 and CDR2 are SGDLS and YYNGEE. V lost 3 bases, J lost 6 bases, and 13 bases stayed unmatched. The CDR3 extends over 16 amino acids. CDR3 region: CASSASGLLHTDTQYF. CDR3 bases: TGTGCCAGCAGCGCGTCGGGACTACTCCATACGGATACGCAGTATTTT. Complete variable domain (other parts from reference TRBV9 and TRBJ2-3): DSGVTQTPKHLITATGQRVTLRCSPRSGDLSVYWYQQSLDQGLQFLIQYYNGEERAKGNILERFSAQQFPDLHSELNLSSLELGDSALYFCASSASGLLHTDTQYFGPGTRLTVL.

This clone was seen a few times. The chain has TRBV9 and TRBJ2-7; D uncertain. Between the trimmed V and J ends, which lost 4 bases and 6 bases, there was a span of 26 bases. Germline-derived CDR1 and CDR2 are SGDLS and YYNGEE. The CDR3 consists of 17 residues. CDR3 sequence (DNA): TGTGCCAGCAGCATAACCGTGGTGTCAGGCTCCCTGGGCGAGCAGTACTTC. Its protein is CASSITVVSGSLGEQYF.

The J gene is TRBJ1-3, the V gene TRBV5-3; 9 bases map to TRBD1. TRBV5-3 qualifies as an ORF whose function is uncertain. With V trimmed by 3 bases and J by 5 bases, 9 bases remained unmatched. CDR3 size: 16 residues. DNA for the CDR3: TGTGCCAGAAGCTCCGCCTGGGACAGGGAGAGAAACACCATATATTTT. Translated, it gives CARSSAWDRERNTIYF.

The chain recombines TRBV30 with TRBJ1-4; the D gene is possibly TRBD1 (6 bases). Germline-derived CDR1 and CDR2 are GTSNPN and SVGIG (reference sequence). The CDR3 is 14 residues long. V shed 3 bases and J shed 6 bases, with 14 bases lying between them. The DNA for the CDR3 is TGTGCCTGGAGGGGGGCCGGGACATATGAAAAACTGTTTTTT. Encoded protein: CAWRGAGTYEKLFF.

CDR3 protein: CASSRRHDFTDTQYF. The CDR3 DNA reads as TGTGCCAGCAGTCGGAGGCATGACTTCACAGATACGCAGTATTTT. The chain joins TRBV27 to TRBJ2-3; TRBD2 is a possible D gene (5 bases). The CDR3 has 15 residues. Trimming cost V 5 bases and J 2 bases, with 14 bases left between them. Germline-derived CDR1 and CDR2 are MNHEY and SMNVEV (reference sequence).

V is TRBV6-4 and J is TRBJ2-1, with 9 bases aligning to TRBD1. The CDR3 is 15 residues long. The J segment lost 5 bases and the V segment lost 3 bases, leaving 5 bases of the junction unmatched. Germline assignment: CDR1 MRHNA and CDR2 SNTAGT. The CDR3 nucleotides read TGTGCCAGCAGTGAGGGGACAGGGCTTAACAATGAGCAGTTCTTC. Residues: CASSEGTGLNNEQFF.

This sequence joins TRBV7-2 and TRBJ2-7; 8 nucleotides line up with TRBD2. Germline CDR1 SGHTA, CDR2 FQGNSA. V lost 5 bases, J lost 5 bases, and 8 bases stayed unmatched. This CDR3 spans 14 amino acids. The CDR3 DNA reads as TGTGCCAGCAGCCTTAGCGGGACCGCCCACGAGCAGTACTTC. Translating gives CASSLSGTAHEQYF.

J is TRBJ2-2 and V is TRBV7-8, with 10 bases that match TRBD2. CDR3 length: 18 amino acids. V lost 4 bases and J lost 6; bases outside the gene matches: 14. CDR1 is SGHVS and CDR2 is FQNEAQ in the germline V gene. For the CDR3, the DNA is TGTGCCAGCAGCTCCCGAGGTAGCGGGAGGTTTTTGGCCGGGGAGCTGTTTTTT. It is translated as CASSSRGSGRFLAGELFF.

The chain is built from TRBV4-3 and TRBJ1-1, with D tentatively TRBD1 (5 bases). There are 14 residues in the CDR3. Per germline, CDR1 LGHNA and CDR2 YSLEER. Trimming removed 0 bases from V and 7 bases from J, with 12 bases in between. CDR3 DNA: TGCGCCAGCAGCCAAGATTGGAGGGGCTATGAAGCTTTCTTT. Protein sequence: CASSQDWRGYEAFF.

The V call is TRBV5-1, the J call TRBJ2-6; 8 bases are a match to TRBD2. V was clipped by 1 base and J by 3 bases; unmatched bases: 3. Germline V gene lookup returns CDR1 SGHRS and CDR2 YFSETQ. The CDR3 has 16 amino acids. In DNA form, the CDR3 reads TGCGCCAGCAGCTTGAGCGGGAGCGTTGGGGCCAACGTCCTGACTTTC. This codes for CASSLSGSVGANVLTF.